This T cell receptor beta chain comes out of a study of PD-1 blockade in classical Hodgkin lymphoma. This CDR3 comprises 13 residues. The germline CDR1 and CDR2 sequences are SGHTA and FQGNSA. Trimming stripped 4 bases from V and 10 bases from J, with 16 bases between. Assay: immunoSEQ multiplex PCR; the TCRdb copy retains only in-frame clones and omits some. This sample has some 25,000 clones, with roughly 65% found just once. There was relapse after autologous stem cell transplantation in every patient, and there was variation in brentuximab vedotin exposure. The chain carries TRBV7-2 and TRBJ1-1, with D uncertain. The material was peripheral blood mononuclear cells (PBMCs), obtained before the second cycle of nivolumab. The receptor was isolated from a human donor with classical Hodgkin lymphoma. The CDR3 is CASSYQETERAFF. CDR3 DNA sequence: TGTGCCAGCAGCTACCAGGAGACCGAGAGAGCTTTCTTT.